Listed here are 32 T cell receptor beta chains from one sample, sequenced in a study of tumor-infiltrating lymphocytes in primary liver carcinoma. Starting material of approximately 500 ng total RNA yielded TCR beta cDNA via a constant-region primer. Libraries covering TCR beta were generated through three nested multiplex PCR rounds (using a slightly modified ARM-PCR). TRBV1-TRBV30 forward primers paired with a C-beta reverse primer drove the first two PCR rounds, around 9 cycles each. MiXCR, applied by TCRdb to the multiplex PCR reads, yields one record per CDR3 protein. The sample has fewer than 350,000 distinct CDR3 sequences, roughly two thirds seen once. For blood RNA, unsorted whole blood served as the source, and germline DNA was extracted too. Material for sequencing was peripheral blood. These receptors all stem from a man between 35 and 55 years old with primary liver carcinoma and hepatitis B virus infection.

About this clonotype itself: An end of the junction differs from the germline gene, which may be a read error. The genes are TRBV6-6 and TRBJ2-1, with D uncertain. Germline assignment: CDR1 MNHNY and CDR2 SVGAGI (reference sequence). The CDR3 has 15 amino acids. The CDR3 loop is CASSTIGRFYNEQFF. Here the CDR3 DNA reads TGTGCTAGCAGTACGATAGGGCGATTCTACAATGAGCAGTTCTTC.

About this clonotype: Its ends do not fully match the called genes, so a read error is possible. This chain connects TRBV11-2 to TRBJ2-1, with 12 bases aligning to TRBD2. In germline, CDR1 is SGHAT, CDR2 FQNNGV. The CDR3 contains 19 residues. The CDR3 DNA sequence: TGTGCCAACAGCTTTTCCGGGACTAGCGGGCCAAGCTCCTACAATAAGCAGTTCTTC. Residues: CANSFSGTSGPSSYNKQFF. The full variable domain, with the rest looked up from reference TRBV11-2 and TRBJ2-1, is EAGVAQSPRYKIIEKRQSVAFWCNPISGHATLYWYQQILGQGPKLLIQFQNNGVVDDSQLPKDRFSAERLKGVDSTLKIQPAKLEDSAVYLCANSFSGTSGPSSYNKQFFGPGTRLTVL.

The V gene is TRBV12-3 or TRBV12-4, the J gene TRBJ2-3; possibly TRBD1 or TRBD2 for D (7 bases each). Trimming left V 7 bases short and J 3 bases short, with 17 bases between. This CDR3 is 15 amino acids long. In nucleotides, the CDR3 is TGTGCCAGCAAACCGAATCAGGGGGGGACAGATACGCAGTATTTT. Translation gives CASKPNQGGTDTQYF.

The chain employs TRBV12-3 or TRBV12-4 and TRBJ1-1; 7 nucleotides align to TRBD1. The CDR3 has 15 residues. V lost 6 bases to trimming and J lost 1 base; unmatched junction nucleotides: 8. CDR3: CASRPGQRANTEAFF. In nucleotides, the CDR3 is TGTGCCAGCAGGCCGGGACAGAGGGCGAACACTGAAGCTTTCTTT.

This clonotype appeared many times. The chain links TRBV29-1 to TRBJ2-1; D may be TRBD1 (6 bases). Trimming left V 3 bases short and J 1 base short, with 7 bases between. The germline gives CDR1 SQVTM, CDR2 ANQGSEA. There are 13 residues in the CDR3. The CDR3 coding sequence is TGCAGCGTTGATCAGGGGTCCTACAATGAGCAGTTCTTC. Translating it yields CSVDQGSYNEQFF.

There are a few counts of this clonotype. The chain is built from TRBV7-9 and TRBJ2-3; D remains unclear. Germline V gene data show CDR1 as SEHNR and CDR2 as FQNEAQ (reference sequence). This CDR3 spans 14 amino acids. V was clipped by 2 bases and J by 3 bases, with 9 bases between them. CDR3 region: CASSLQVVTDTQYF. CDR3 nucleotides: TGTGCCAGCAGCTTACAGGTAGTGACAGATACGCAGTATTTT.

This clonotype was seen ten or more times. The chain joins TRBV6-5 to TRBJ2-7; D perhaps matches TRBD1 (6 bases). The CDR3 is 15 residues long. The V and J ends lost 4 bases and 2 bases respectively, with 15 bases between them. Per germline, CDR1 MNHEY and CDR2 SVGAGI. The CDR3 region has the DNA TGTGCCAGCAGTTCCTGGGGAACAGGGACCTACGAGCAGTACTTC. Translation: CASSSWGTGTYEQYF.

As concerns this clonotype: A junction boundary mismatches the germline segment, possibly from a read error. This sequence joins TRBV11-1 and TRBJ2-7; TRBD1 agrees at 8 bases. The CDR3 runs 15 residues. CDR1 is SGHAT, CDR2 FQDESV, per germline (reference sequence). The CDR3 spells CASNLGQGSSYEQYF. DNA for the CDR3: TGTGCCAGCAACTTAGGACAGGGTAGTAGCTACGAGCAGTACTTC.

This clonotype has at least ten counts. V usage is TRBV6-5 and J usage is TRBJ2-3; 7 bases agree with TRBD2. Germline V gene lookup returns CDR1 MNHEY and CDR2 SVGAGI. V trimming: 7 bases; J trimming: 7 bases; junction bases outside the gene matches: 11. CDR3 length: 14 residues. CDR3 sequence: CASTPNRGGHTQYF. CDR3 sequence (DNA): TGTGCCAGCACCCCCAATAGGGGAGGGCATACGCAGTATTTT.

Here the CDR3 DNA reads TGTGCCAGCAGTGAATCGGGGGCGCATGACTACACCTTC. Protein sequence: CASSESGAHDYTF. The J gene is TRBJ1-2, the V gene TRBV2; D may be TRBD1 (6 bases). The CDR3 loop spans 13 amino acids. Trimming took 2 bases from V and 10 from J, leaving 14 bases between them. In germline, CDR1 is SNHLY, CDR2 FYNNEI.

This clonotype appeared once. Its ends do not fully match the called genes, so a read error is possible. The V gene is TRBV11-2, the J gene TRBJ2-3; D unresolved. Germline V CDR1 and CDR2: SGHAT, FQNNGV. This CDR3 has 14 amino acids. The CDR3 here is CVNSLELYTDMQYF. The CDR3 nucleotides read TGTGTCAACAGCTTAGAACTTTACACCGATATGCAGTATTTT.

Details on this clonotype: A much bigger clone sits one base away, suggesting this may be a read error. The V and J genes are TRBV5-4 and TRBJ1-5, with a possible D match to TRBD1 (5 bases). The CDR3 runs to 17 residues. CDR1 is SGHNT and CDR2 is YYREEE in the germline V gene (reference sequence). CDR3 sequence (DNA): TGTGCCATCAGCTTCAAGGGGTCCCGGGATCCCAATCAGCCCCAGCATTTT. Amino acids: CAISFKGSRDPNQPQHF.

Comment on this clonotype: Lacking the conserved final phenylalanine or tryptophan, this CDR3 likely reflects a read error. The rearrangement links TRBV11-1 to TRBJ2-7, with 8 bases identical to TRBD1. V shed 1 base and J 5 bases; nucleotides not matched to a gene: 7. CDR1 SGHAT and CDR2 FQDESV come from the germline V gene (reference sequence). There are 15 residues in the CDR3. CDR3: CASSLGQGLSHEQYL. The CDR3 nucleotides are TGTGCCAGCAGCTTAGGACAGGGGTTATCCCACGAGCAGTACCTC.

There are many counts of this clonotype. This chain connects TRBV29-1 to TRBJ2-1; D perhaps matches TRBD2 (6 bases). Looked up from germline, CDR1 is SQVTM and CDR2 is ANQGSEA. V dropped 6 bases and J dropped 7 bases, with 22 bases sitting between them. This CDR3 has 15 residues. The DNA of the CDR3 is TGCAGCGTCCGTATGGGGGGAATCCTTGGGAATGAGCAGTTCTTC. The encoded protein is CSVRMGGILGNEQFF.

This chain joins TRBV6-2 or TRBV6-3 and TRBJ2-7; TRBD2 aligns across 8 bases. With V trimmed by 0 bases and J by 6 bases, 10 bases remained unmatched. This CDR3 comprises 16 residues. CDR1 is MNHEY and CDR2 is SVGEGT in the germline V gene. The CDR3 spells CASSYSGLAGGCEQYF. CDR3 nucleotides: TGTGCCAGCAGTTACTCAGGACTGGCGGGAGGATGCGAGCAGTACTTC.

The chain links TRBV11-2 to TRBJ2-7, with no clear D. Trimming cost V 2 bases and J 9 bases, with 17 bases left between them. Germline lookup yields CDR1 SGHAT and CDR2 FQNNGV. The length of the CDR3 is 14 residues. CDR3 coding DNA: TGTGCCAGCAGCTTATTACGAGCGAACGGCGGGCAGTACTTC. This encodes CASSLLRANGGQYF.

The genes are TRBV7-9 and TRBJ1-1; D is perhaps TRBD1 (5 bases). CDR1 SEHNR and CDR2 FQNEAQ come from the germline V gene (reference sequence). The CDR3 has 13 amino acids. Trimming took 5 bases from V and 5 from J, leaving 12 bases between them. The CDR3 bases are TGTGCCAGCAGCGACAGAGGTCCGACTGAAGCTTTCTTT. It yields the protein CASSDRGPTEAFF.

This clonotype was counted once. At one of its ends the junction is not consistent with the germline gene, which may arise from a read error. The chain links TRBV6-2 or TRBV6-3 to TRBJ2-3, with a possible D match to TRBD1 (5 bases). The CDR3 totals 13 residues. Germline CDR1 is MNHEY and CDR2 is SVGEGT. CDR3 nucleotides: TGTGCCAGCAGTTACCTAATGACAGATACGCAGTTTTTT. Its protein product is CASSYLMTDTQFF.

This clonotype was recorded a few times. The chain links TRBV12-3 or TRBV12-4 to TRBJ1-2; D is ambiguous. The germline V and J ends were trimmed by 6 bases and 6 bases, with 11 bases remaining between them. The CDR3 consists of 12 residues. This chain's CDR3 is CASSRDTNGYTF. CDR3 coding DNA: TGTGCCAGCAGCCGAGACACGAATGGCTACACCTTC.

This clonotype came up many times. This chain connects TRBV6-1 to TRBJ2-1; D is perhaps TRBD2 (5 bases). Germline V CDR1 and CDR2: MNHNS, SASEGT. The CDR3 is made up of 15 amino acids. V gave up 3 bases and J gave up 6 bases, with 15 bases separating them. The CDR3 region is CASSDEPGLPNEQFF. The CDR3 DNA sequence: TGTGCCAGCAGTGATGAGCCCGGACTGCCCAATGAGCAGTTCTTC.

This clonotype was observed at least ten times. The gene calls are TRBV5-5 and TRBJ1-5, with D possibly being TRBD1 (5 bases). Germline CDR1 is SGHKS and CDR2 is YYEKEE (reference sequence). CDR3 length equals 14 residues. Between the trimmed V and J ends, which lost 2 bases and 4 bases, there was a span of 10 bases. CDR3 bases: TGTGCCAGCAGCTTTAGGGACGGTAATCAGCCCCAGCATTTT. It yields the protein CASSFRDGNQPQHF.

This clonotype was seen more than once but under ten times. The rearrangement joins TRBV6-2 or TRBV6-3 to TRBJ2-1; 9 bases match TRBD2. Germline values: CDR1 MNHEY, CDR2 SVGEGT. The V gene end was trimmed by 0 bases and the J gene end by 10 bases; junction bases not matched to a gene: 19. CDR3 size: 19 residues. In nucleotides, the CDR3 is TGTGCCAGCAGTTACTCGCTTCGCGGCGGGAGGGCGGATCTCGGAGAGCAGTTCTTC. Protein product: CASSYSLRGGRADLGEQFF.

The rearrangement joins TRBV6-6 to TRBJ2-7; D may be TRBD1 (5 bases). V lost 8 bases to trimming and J lost 2 bases, with 16 bases between them. Germline CDR1 reads MNHNY; CDR2 reads SVGAGI (reference sequence). This CDR3 spans 14 amino acids. The CDR3 sequence is CASGDSEFPYEQYF. CDR3 bases: TGTGCCAGCGGTGACAGCGAGTTCCCCTACGAGCAGTACTTC.

In its sample, this clonotype was seen once. The CDR3 does not end in the conserved phenylalanine or tryptophan, so this is likely a read error. The DNA is omitted, as the CDR3 cannot be located on it reliably, and the CDR3 follows TCRdb's listing. This chain connects TRBV4-1 to TRBJ2-2; the table assigns TRBD1, which was not confirmed against the DNA. Germline V gene data show CDR1 as MGHRA and CDR2 as YSYEKL. Termini included, the CDR3 measures 16 amino acids. The CDR3 region is CASNDLDRGSTGELFL.

A remark on this clonotype: One junction end disagrees with the germline gene, perhaps due to a read error. The chain is built from TRBV11-2 and TRBJ1-2; D may be TRBD1 (5 bases). CDR3 length equals 13 residues. CDR1 and CDR2 (germline): SGHAT, FQNNGV. As DNA, the CDR3 is TGTGCCAGCAGCATAGAAGGCACAGGTGGCTACACCTTC. This sequence encodes CASSIEGTGGYTF.

V gene TRBV6-5 combines with J gene TRBJ1-6, with TRBD1 identical over 7 bases. V was pared by 4 bases and J by 7 bases, with 7 bases of the junction left unmatched. This CDR3 region has 15 residues. CDR1 and CDR2 (germline): MNHEY, SVGAGI. The CDR3 coding sequence is TGTGCCAGCAGTTCCCCCAGGGGGTCAAATTCACCCCTCCACTTT. This sequence encodes CASSSPRGSNSPLHF.

Of note for this clonotype: This may be a read error, as it is one base from a much larger clone. The genes are TRBV6-6 and TRBJ1-5; TRBD1 matches 12 bases. The CDR3 length is 19 residues. Germline-derived CDR1 and CDR2 are MNHNY and SVGAGI (reference sequence). CDR3 sequence (DNA): TGTGCCAGAAAGGGCCAAGGGGGACAGGGGGCGGATAGCGATCAGCCCCAGCATTTT. Translation: CARKGQGGQGADSDQPQHF.

This clonotype has just a few counts. The genes are TRBV28 and TRBJ2-7, with D possibly being TRBD1 (6 bases). The CDR3 loop spans 16 amino acids. CDR1 and CDR2 from the germline V gene are MDHEN and SYDVKM. The V and J ends lost 5 bases and 0 bases respectively, with 17 bases between them. CDR3: CASSPTTGQSSYEQYF. CDR3 coding DNA: TGTGCCAGCAGTCCCACGACAGGCCAGAGCTCCTACGAGCAGTACTTC. Variable domain in full (rest from reference TRBV28 and TRBJ2-7): DVKVTQSSRYLVKRTGEKVFLECVQDMDHENMFWYRQDPGLGLRLIYFSYDVKMKEKGDIPEGYSVSREKKERFSLILESASTNQTSMYLCASSPTTGQSSYEQYFGPGTRLTVT.

A note on this clonotype: An end of the junction does not agree with germline; a read error may underlie this. The chain recombines TRBV6-2 or TRBV6-3 with TRBJ2-1; the D gene is possibly TRBD1 (6 bases). This CDR3 has 15 residues. From germline, CDR1 is MNHEY and CDR2 SVGEGT. The CDR3 sequence is CASSPLGGAYNKQFF. The CDR3 region has the DNA TGTGCCAGCAGTCCTTTAGGGGGAGCCTACAATAAGCAGTTCTTC.

The gene calls are TRBV28 and TRBJ2-3; 12 nucleotides match TRBD1. The length of the CDR3 is 16 residues. Germline V CDR1 and CDR2: MDHEN, SYDVKM. With 3 bases clipped from V and 4 bases from J, the junction kept 5 bases outside the gene matches. CDR3 protein: CASSFLGQGAADTQYF. CDR3 nucleotides: TGTGCCAGCAGTTTTTTGGGACAGGGGGCTGCAGATACGCAGTATTTT.

A note on this clonotype: The CDR3 carries no conserved terminal phenylalanine or tryptophan, so it likely arises from a read error. This chain links TRBV12-3 or TRBV12-4 with TRBJ2-2; no firm D call. V lost 6 bases and J 3 bases, leaving 5 bases between the germline ends. The CDR3 spans 12 residues. CDR3 sequence reads: CASSPYTGELFS. CDR3 in DNA: TGTGCCAGCAGCCCCTACACCGGGGAGCTGTTTTCT.

Comments on this clonotype: Possible read error: a much larger clone is one base away. The CDR3 end shows no conserved phenylalanine or tryptophan, and so a read error is likely. This chain uses TRBV6-6 with TRBJ2-1; D not certain. Trimming left V 4 bases short and J 10 bases short, with 14 bases between. Germline V gene data show CDR1 as MNHNY and CDR2 as SVGAGI (reference sequence). The CDR3 has 13 residues. In nucleotides, the CDR3 is TGTGCCAGCAGTTTCCTAGAAAGTGCGGAGCAGTTCTTA. Amino acids: CASSFLESAEQFL.